Each of the 3 T cell receptor beta chains below was sequenced from the same sample in a study of blood T cell repertoires in COVID-19. This table comes from immunoSEQ multiplex PCR, and its TCRdb copy is limited to in-frame clones, with some not included. This table holds fewer than 200,000 clones, around nine tenths found once. What was sequenced was peripheral blood. Receptor source: a man between 35 and 55 years old with active or convalescent COVID-19.

The chain combines TRBV29-1 with TRBJ2-3; no definite D call. The CDR3 extends over 13 amino acids. From germline, CDR1 is SQVTM and CDR2 ANQGSEA. Trimming removed 0 bases at V and 0 bases at J, with 4 bases between. In nucleotides, the CDR3 is TGCAGCGTTGAAGATAGTAGCACAGATACGCAGTATTTT. Its translation: CSVEDSSTDTQYF.

This sequence joins TRBV5-1 and TRBJ2-6, with unresolved D. The V gene lost 3 bases and the J gene lost 2 bases, with 12 bases spanning the gap. CDR3 length: 16 amino acids. The germline V gene encodes CDR1 SGHRS and CDR2 YFSETQ. The CDR3 here is CASSSSFLPGANVLTF. The CDR3, as DNA: TGCGCCAGCAGCTCCTCCTTCCTTCCTGGGGCCAACGTCCTGACTTTC. Full variable domain (rest looked up from reference TRBV5-1 and TRBJ2-6): KAGVTQTPRYLIKTRGQQVTLSCSPISGHRSVSWYQQTPGQGLQFLFEYFSETQRNKGNFPGRFSGRQFSNSRSEMNVSTLELGDSALYLCASSSSFLPGANVLTFGAGSRLTVL.

The CDR3 nucleotides read TGTGCCAGCAGCCCAACTACAGGGGGCGCTGGAACAGATACGCAGTATTTT. Its translation: CASSPTTGGAGTDTQYF. The rearrangement uses TRBV13 and TRBJ2-3, with 9 bases fitting TRBD1. Germline V CDR1 and CDR2: PRHDT, FYEKMQ (reference sequence). Germline trimming cut 5 bases from V and 3 bases from J; bases unmatched to any gene: 12. This CDR3 has 17 amino acids.